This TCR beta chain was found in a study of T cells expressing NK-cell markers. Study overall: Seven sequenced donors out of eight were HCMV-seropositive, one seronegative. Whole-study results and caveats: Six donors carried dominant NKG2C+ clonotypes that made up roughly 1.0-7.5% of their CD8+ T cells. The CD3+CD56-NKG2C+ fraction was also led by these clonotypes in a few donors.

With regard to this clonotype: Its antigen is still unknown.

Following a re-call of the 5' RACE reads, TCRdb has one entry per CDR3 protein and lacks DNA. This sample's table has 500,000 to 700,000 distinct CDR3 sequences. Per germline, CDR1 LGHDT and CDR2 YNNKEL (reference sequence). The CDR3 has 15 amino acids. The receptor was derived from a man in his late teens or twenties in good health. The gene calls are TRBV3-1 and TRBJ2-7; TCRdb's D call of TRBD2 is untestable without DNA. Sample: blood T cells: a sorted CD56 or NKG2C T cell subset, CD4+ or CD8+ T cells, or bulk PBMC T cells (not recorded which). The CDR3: CASSPLAGGAREQYF.